A selection of T cell receptor beta chains follows, all from one sample in a study of T-cell memory formation after mild COVID-19. TCRdb re-called the 5' RACE reads through MiXCR, storing one row per CDR3 protein. The table lists fewer than 600,000 distinct CDR3 sequences, about 22% of them singletons. The sample consisted of PBMCs or a T cell subset sorted from them (not recorded which). The receptors originated from an adult woman who had mild COVID-19 (a few samples of this study predate the infection). Cell type and time point are not known. The CDR3 runs from the conserved cysteine through the conserved F or W. Each record gives: clone size, D gene, V gene, J gene, CDR3 DNA, CDR3 protein. A D gene is named only where the DNA matches it firmly. The size entry is marked missing in some rows and otherwise reads once, few, many or a size class.

NA,TRBD2,TRBV12-3/TRBV12-4,TRBJ2-1,TGTGCCAGCACCCCGATGACTAGCGGGGACAATGAGCAGTTCTTC,CASTPMTSGDNEQFF
NA,NA,TRBV4-2,TRBJ2-7,TGTGCCAGCAGCCAACTACCTGGCTACGAGCAGTACTTC,CASSQLPGYEQYF
few,NA,TRBV4-3,TRBJ2-1,TGCGCCAGCAGCCAAGATCCTTCTCGAATCTCTTACAATGAGCAGTTCTTC,CASSQDPSRISYNEQFF
NA,TRBD2,TRBV30,TRBJ2-3,TGTGCCTGGAACAGCGGGGGGGCGACAGATACGCAGTATTTT,CAWNSGGATDTQYF
once,TRBD2,TRBV30,TRBJ2-1,TGTGCCTGGTATACTAGCGGGGGGCGTTACAATGAGCAGTTCTTC,CAWYTSGGRYNEQFF
few,TRBD1,TRBV14,TRBJ1-4,TGTGCCAGCAGCCAAGATAAGGACAGGGTCAGGATCGGAACTAATGAAAAACTGTTTTTT,CASSQDKDRVRIGTNEKLFF
NA,NA,TRBV18,TRBJ1-1,TGTGCCAGCTCACGTACAGGTGCCCTCCCTGAAGCTTTCTTT,CASSRTGALPEAFF
NA,NA,TRBV10-3,TRBJ2-7,TGTGCCATCAGTGTATTCCAGAGCAGCTACGAGCAGTACTTC,CAISVFQSSYEQYF
few,NA,TRBV12-3/TRBV12-4,TRBJ2-3,TGTGCCAGCAGTTTTAGTAGAGGCACAGATACGCAGTATTTT,CASSFSRGTDTQYF
NA,NA,TRBV5-1,TRBJ2-7,TGCGCCAGCACCTCCGGACGGACCACCTACGAGCAGTACTTC,CASTSGRTTYEQYF
NA,NA,TRBV10-3,TRBJ1-5,TGTGCCATCAGTGAGGGGGGGGCTGGCAATCAGCCCCAGCATTTT,CAISEGGAGNQPQHF
NA,NA,TRBV19,TRBJ2-1,TGTGCCAGTACCACTACCAGCGGGTACTCCTACAATGAGCAGTTCTTC,CASTTTSGYSYNEQFF
few,NA,TRBV6-1,TRBJ1-1,TGTGCCAGCAGGCTAACGAACACTGAAGCTTTCTTT,CASRLTNTEAFF
few,NA,TRBV10-3,TRBJ2-6,TGTGCCATCAGTGAGTCTGAGGGTCTCTTCAACGTCCTGACTTTC,CAISESEGLFNVLTF
few,NA,TRBV20-1,TRBJ2-1,TGCAGTGCGGCCCCGGGGGCGGGAGCCAATGAGCAGTTCTTC,CSAAPGAGANEQFF
NA,NA,TRBV7-9,TRBJ1-5,TGTGCCAGCGCACAGGGAGGCAATCAGCCCCAGCATTTT,CASAQGGNQPQHF
few,NA,TRBV4-2,TRBJ1-1,TGTGCCAGCAGCCACTCGGGGGGGCAGATGAACACTGAAGCTTTCTTT,CASSHSGGQMNTEAFF
NA,TRBD1,TRBV12-3/TRBV12-4,TRBJ1-5,TGTGCCAGCAGGGGCGGCGGACAGGGCGGCAATCAGCCCCAGCATTTT,CASRGGGQGGNQPQHF
few,NA,TRBV6-5,TRBJ1-1,TGTGCCAGCAGAGGAATCGGGGACACTGAAGCTTTCTTT,CASRGIGDTEAFF
NA,NA,TRBV7-8,TRBJ2-5,TGTGCCAGCAGCTTATGGCGGGGGCGAGGAGAGACCCAGTACTTC,CASSLWRGRGETQYF
NA,NA,TRBV4-1,TRBJ2-7,TGCGCCAGCAGACCCGGGGCGGTAGGGTCCTACGAGCAGTACTTC,CASRPGAVGSYEQYF
few,NA,TRBV12-3/TRBV12-4,TRBJ2-7,TGTGCCAGCAGTTTAGTCGACAGAGACTCGACCTACGAGCAGTACTTC,CASSLVDRDSTYEQYF
few,NA,TRBV25-1,TRBJ2-1,TGTGCCAGCAGCCTAGCCTTAGGGGATGAGCAGTTCTTC,CASSLALGDEQFF
few,NA,TRBV7-6,TRBJ2-2,TGTGCCAGCAGCCGACAAATGGGATCCGGGGAGCTGTTTTTT,CASSRQMGSGELFF
NA,NA,TRBV27,TRBJ1-1,TGTGCCAGCAGTTTATTCGGGTCCTCCAACACTGAAGCTTTCTTT,CASSLFGSSNTEAFF
once,NA,TRBV29-1,TRBJ1-1,TGCAGCGTTAATGACCGGAACACTGAAGCTTTCTTT,CSVNDRNTEAFF
NA,TRBD1,TRBV7-2,TRBJ2-5,TGTGCCAGCAGCTCAGGGACAGGGATCCAAGAGACCCAGTACTTC,CASSSGTGIQETQYF
NA,NA,TRBV2,TRBJ1-1,TGTGCCAGCAGGGCCAGCCTAAACACTGAAGCTTTCTTT,CASRASLNTEAFF
NA,NA,TRBV20-1,TRBJ2-5,TGCAGTGCTAAGCCGGGACACCAAGAGACCCAGTACTTC,CSAKPGHQETQYF
few,TRBD1,TRBV15,TRBJ2-7,TGTGCCACCAGCAGGGACAGGGAGTACGAGCAGTACTTC,CATSRDREYEQYF
few,TRBD1,TRBV7-9,TRBJ1-2,TGTGCCAGCAGCGCAGGGACAGGGGGCGCCCGGGGCTACACCTTC,CASSAGTGGARGYTF
NA,TRBD1,TRBV27,TRBJ2-7,TGTGCCGCAGGGGGAGCCTACGAGCAGTACTTC,CAAGGAYEQYF
few,NA,TRBV11-3,TRBJ2-1,TGTGCCAGCAGCCCTAGTCTACCGCTGGAGACCTACAATGAGCAGTTCTTC,CASSPSLPLETYNEQFF